Included here is one T cell receptor beta chain sequence, with context. PCR employed 60 Vbeta and 13 Jbeta primers. In the original workflow: An analysis performed later counted 75 million to 80 million unique TCR beta chains (approximately 10 million of them shared). Here immunoSEQ multiplex PCR was the method, and the copy in TCRdb shows in-frame clones only, minus some. V and J calls and clone size are given by that table; D and trimming were obtained from the DNA. The sample includes about 140,000 clones, about three quarters of them seen just once. The data were taken from a study of cytomegalovirus exposure and HLA in healthy donors. The origin of this receptor is a woman aged 40 to 55 in good health and CMV-seronegative. Sequences were obtained from PBMCs.

DNA of the CDR3: TGCGCCAGCAGCGGAAGCGGGGGGGCCCTCTCAGATACGCAGTATTTT. It codes for CASSGSGGALSDTQYF. This chain links TRBV5-1 with TRBJ2-3; 10 bases map to TRBD2. J lost 4 bases, V lost 4 bases, and 9 bases had no gene match. The CDR3 loop spans 16 amino acids. In germline, CDR1 is SGHRS, CDR2 YFSETQ.